This T cell receptor (beta chain) is drawn from a study of OX40 agonist ivuxolimab in advanced cancers. Study observations and caveats: CD8+ T cells showed, on average, more clonal expansion than CD4+ cells. At 0.1 to 3.0 mg/kg and by week 6, CD4+ and CD8+ T cells in the blood had expanded clonally. Low normalized T-cell clonal expansion was additionally recorded for some nonresponders.

As for this clone: Antigen specificity is unknown.

Germline CDR1 SNHLY, CDR2 FYNNEI. The CDR3 sequence is 15 residues long. V lost 2 bases and J lost 9, with 17 bases in between. Autoimmune disease history or systemic immunosuppression was exclusionary. The table came from immunoSEQ multiplex PCR; TCRdb's copy has only in-frame clones and leaves some out. The profile shows approximately 68,000 clones, 80% to 95% of them singletons. The TCR sequence derives from an adult with an advanced solid tumor such as melanoma, head and neck, liver or kidney cancer. This chain connects TRBV2 to TRBJ2-1; perhaps TRBD1 as D (5 bases). The specimen comprised CD4+ or CD8+ T cells sorted from blood, sampled in a trial of the OX40 agonist ivuxolimab. The CDR3 DNA sequence: TGTGCCAGCAGTGAAATCCAGGGTCTGGGCGGTGAGCAGTTCTTC. Protein: CASSEIQGLGGEQFF.